Each of the 32 T cell receptor beta chains below was sequenced from the same sample in a study of T-cell reconstitution after alpha-beta-depleted transplantation in children. Unique molecular identifiers featured in how the TCRbeta library was prepared. MiXCR, applied by TCRdb to the PCR reads, yields one record per CDR3 protein. The sample consists of about 500,000 distinct CDR3 sequences, 9.5% to 12% of them appearing once. The specimen comprised PBMCs, mostly from graft donor cells, sampled 180 days after TCRalphabeta/CD19-depleted stem cell transplant. These receptors were obtained from a female patient aged 2 to 10 who had a stem cell transplant for aplastic anemia, so the T cells may come from the graft donor.

The chain employs TRBV20-1 and TRBJ2-7; 7 nucleotides match TRBD1. There are 12 residues in the CDR3. Per the germline V gene, CDR1 is DFQATT and CDR2 is SNEGSKA (reference sequence). The J segment lost 2 bases and the V segment lost 5 bases, leaving 3 bases of the junction unmatched. The CDR3, as DNA: TGCAGTGCTCTTACAGGGGCCTACGAGCAGTACTTC. Protein product: CSALTGAYEQYF.

The CDR3 DNA reads TGTGCCACCAGCGGGCAGGGGGACACTGAAGCTTTCTTT. Residues: CATSGQGDTEAFF. The chain has TRBV24-1 and TRBJ1-1; TRBD1 matches 7 bases. Germline V gives CDR1 KGHDR, CDR2 SFDVKD. This CDR3 region has 13 residues. Trimming cost V 7 bases and J 3 bases; bases outside gene matches: 4.

The chain employs TRBV29-1 and TRBJ1-5; D uncertain. The CDR3 spans 13 residues. Trimming left V 4 bases short and J 3 bases short, with 10 bases between. CDR1 is SQVTM and CDR2 is ANQGSEA in the germline V gene. The CDR3 nucleotides are TGCAGCGTTGCTGAGGCAGCCAATCAGCCCCAGCATTTT. This gives the protein CSVAEAANQPQHF.

There are a few counts of this clonotype. The V call is TRBV7-2, the J call TRBJ2-3; possible D gene TRBD1, 6 bases. This CDR3 region has 17 residues. The germline CDR1 and CDR2 sequences are SGHTA and FQGNSA. Trimming removed 6 bases at V and 7 bases at J, with 26 bases between. As DNA, the CDR3 is TGTGCCAGCAGGCAGAGTCCGGGACAACCAAACTCGTATACGCAGTATTTT. Translating gives CASRQSPGQPNSYTQYF.

The V and J genes are TRBV29-1 and TRBJ2-7; possibly TRBD2 for D (6 bases). This CDR3 contains 17 residues. CDR1 and CDR2 (germline): SQVTM, ANQGSEA. V was pared by 7 bases and J by 5 bases, with 30 bases between. CDR3 coding DNA: TGCAGCGCTCCCCGGCGCGGGGTACCGAAGGGTCTCCACGAGCAGTACTTC. Translation: CSAPRRGVPKGLHEQYF.

This clonotype was detected many times. The gene calls are TRBV12-3 or TRBV12-4 and TRBJ2-1; the match to TRBD2 covers 11 bases. The CDR3 runs 17 residues. V lost 0 bases and J lost 1; bases outside the gene matches: 2. CDR3 DNA sequence: TGTGCCAGCAGTTTAGCCGGGACTAGCGGTTCCTACAATGAGCAGTTCTTC. Residues: CASSLAGTSGSYNEQFF.

This sequence joins TRBV28 and TRBJ1-1, with a tentative D call TRBD1 (5 bases). The CDR3 has 13 amino acids. Trimming took 3 bases from V and 5 from J, leaving 10 bases between them. The germline gives CDR1 MDHEN, CDR2 SYDVKM. CDR3 amino acids: CASSFGAKTEAFF. CDR3 nucleotides: TGTGCCAGCAGTTTCGGGGCAAAAACTGAAGCTTTCTTT.

This clonotype was observed at least ten times. The chain has TRBV28 and TRBJ1-5; no clear D. CDR1 is MDHEN and CDR2 is SYDVKM in the germline V gene. V lost 3 bases, J lost 7 bases, and 4 bases lay in between. This CDR3 has 11 residues. Here the CDR3 DNA reads TGTGCCAGCAGTTTTGGACAGCCCCAGCATTTT. It yields the protein CASSFGQPQHF. The complete variable domain, with remaining parts taken from reference TRBV28 and TRBJ1-5, reads DVKVTQSSRYLVKRTGEKVFLECVQDMDHENMFWYRQDPGLGLRLIYFSYDVKMKEKGDIPEGYSVSREKKERFSLILESASTNQTSMYLCASSFGQPQHFGDGTRLSIL.

The CDR3 loop is CASSSRTGPNQPQHF. The CDR3 nucleotides are TGTGCCAGCAGTTCTCGGACAGGGCCTAATCAGCCCCAGCATTTT. V is TRBV27 and J is TRBJ1-5; TRBD1 matches 8 bases. The V and J ends lost 4 bases and 4 bases, in that order; junction bases with no gene match: 6. The CDR3 covers 15 residues. CDR1 is MNHEY and CDR2 is SMNVEV in the germline V gene (reference sequence).

The chain carries TRBV7-3 and TRBJ1-1; D might be TRBD1 (6 bases). There are 15 residues in the CDR3. In germline, CDR1 is SGHTA, CDR2 FQGTGA. The germline V and J ends were trimmed by 6 bases and 1 base, with 15 bases remaining between them. This CDR3 reads CASRSPGVRNTEAFF. CDR3 nucleotide sequence: TGTGCCAGCAGATCTCCAGGGGTACGGAACACTGAAGCTTTCTTT.

In DNA form, the CDR3 reads TGCGCCAGCAGTGAGGAGGGACTAGCGAAAGAGACCCAGTACTTC. This gives the protein CASSEEGLAKETQYF. The V and J genes are TRBV10-1 and TRBJ2-5, with 10 nucleotides matching TRBD2. Losses at the gene ends were 2 bases for V and 3 bases for J; bases not matched to a gene: 3. Germline V gene data show CDR1 as WNHNN and CDR2 as SYGVQD (reference sequence). The CDR3 covers 15 residues.

The rearrangement uses TRBV20-1 and TRBJ2-5; D unclear. Germline V gives CDR1 DFQATT, CDR2 SNEGSKA (reference sequence). V lost 2 bases and J lost 5, with 12 bases in between. This CDR3 spans 13 amino acids. DNA for the CDR3: TGCAGTGCTAGAAGACTTCCGTGGGAGACCCAGTACTTC. Protein product: CSARRLPWETQYF.

This chain connects TRBV7-2 to TRBJ2-3; 9 bases match TRBD2. V lost 4 bases to trimming and J lost 1 base; unmatched junction nucleotides: 6. CDR3 length: 16 amino acids. CDR1 SGHTA and CDR2 FQGNSA come from the germline V gene. In nucleotides, the CDR3 is TGTGCCAGCAGCTGGGTGGCTAGCGGGGGCACAGATACGCAGTATTTT. The encoded protein is CASSWVASGGTDTQYF.

The chain carries TRBV18 and TRBJ2-3; 8 bases match TRBD1. CDR1 and CDR2 from the germline V gene are KGHSH and LQKENI. CDR3 length: 16 amino acids. Unmatched junction bases numbered 11, after V lost 3 bases and J lost 6 bases. CDR3: CASSPTGQGAADTQYF. CDR3 DNA sequence: TGTGCCAGCTCACCGACTGGGCAGGGGGCGGCGGATACGCAGTATTTT.

As to this clonotype: A much larger clone differs from this one at a single base, so this may be a read error. The chain links TRBV12-3 or TRBV12-4 to TRBJ1-4; TRBD1 might be the D (6 bases). The CDR3 has 15 amino acids. CDR3 nucleotide sequence: TGTGCCAGCAGTTCATGGACAGAAACTAATGCAAAACTGTTTTTT. Translated, it gives CASSSWTETNAKLFF.

The sample holds a few counts of this clonotype. This rearrangement joins TRBV11-2 to TRBJ2-2; a weak D match, TRBD1 (5 bases). This CDR3 is 17 amino acids long. Germline V gene data show CDR1 as SGHAT and CDR2 as FQNNGV. The V end lost 5 bases, the J end lost 2 bases, and 18 bases lay between the germline ends. The CDR3 is CASSLFRGAVNTGELFF. The CDR3 coding sequence is TGTGCCAGCAGCCTGTTTAGGGGCGCGGTAAACACCGGGGAGCTGTTTTTT.

In this sample, this clonotype turned up a few times. The rearrangement uses TRBV7-3 and TRBJ2-2; D not resolved. Between the trimmed V and J ends, which lost 8 bases and 7 bases, there was a span of 14 bases. Germline V lookup: CDR1 SGHTA, CDR2 FQGTGA. The CDR3 is 13 residues long. The CDR3, as DNA: TGTGCCAGCGGGCCCTCGGACGGCGGGGAGCTGTTTTTT. It yields the protein CASGPSDGGELFF.

The sample holds a few counts of this clonotype. The chain is built from TRBV28 and TRBJ2-1; the D gene is possibly TRBD1 (7 bases). V lost 0 bases to trimming and J lost 5 bases, with 11 bases between them. In germline, CDR1 is MDHEN, CDR2 SYDVKM. The CDR3 contains 15 residues. In DNA form, the CDR3 reads TGTGCCAGCAGTTTATGGGCAGGGGGGAACAATGAGCAGTTCTTC. Encoded protein: CASSLWAGGNNEQFF.

The chain recombines TRBV28 with TRBJ2-3; D unclear. The germline V gene has CDR1 MDHEN and CDR2 SYDVKM. Trimming left V 9 bases short and J 2 bases short, with 21 bases between. The CDR3 extends over 16 amino acids. The CDR3: CASSLGVFPPTDTQYF. The CDR3 region has the DNA TGTGCCAGTTCCCTTGGGGTCTTCCCCCCCACAGATACGCAGTATTTT.

This clonotype has at least ten counts. The chain employs TRBV7-2 and TRBJ2-1, with D uncertain. The CDR3 consists of 14 residues. Looked up from germline, CDR1 is SGHTA and CDR2 is FQGNSA. V lost 1 base, J lost 9 bases, and 13 bases lay in between. The CDR3 protein is CASSLVIGQVEQFF. The CDR3 bases are TGTGCCAGCAGCTTAGTAATAGGTCAGGTTGAGCAGTTCTTC.

This clonotype was seen a handful of times. This chain uses TRBV2 with TRBJ2-2; D is tentatively TRBD1 or TRBD2 (5 bases each). In germline, CDR1 is SNHLY, CDR2 FYNNEI. V lost 2 bases to trimming and J lost 7 bases, with 23 bases between them. The CDR3 is made up of 18 amino acids. The CDR3 region is CASSEFYFGTRGSGELFF. The CDR3 DNA sequence: TGTGCCAGCAGTGAATTCTATTTTGGGACCCGAGGGAGCGGGGAGCTGTTTTTT.

This clonotype has ten or more counts. V and J are TRBV28 and TRBJ2-5; 9 bases agree with TRBD1. CDR3 length: 14 residues. V lost 3 bases, J lost 2 bases, and 1 base stayed unmatched. In germline, CDR1 is MDHEN, CDR2 SYDVKM. The CDR3 DNA is TGTGCCAGCAGTTTGACAGGGGGGCAAGAGACCCAGTACTTC. Amino acids: CASSLTGGQETQYF.

The chain has TRBV4-1 and TRBJ2-1; 13 bases map to TRBD2. The CDR3 is 19 amino acids. Looked up from germline, CDR1 is MGHRA and CDR2 is YSYEKL. Trimming at V came to 0 bases and at J to 7 bases, leaving 12 bases not matched to a gene. CDR3 region: CASSQETITSGRGKNEQFF. The CDR3 nucleotides read TGCGCCAGCAGCCAAGAAACAATTACTAGCGGGAGGGGGAAGAATGAGCAGTTCTTC.

The gene calls are TRBV11-3 and TRBJ2-1, with D possibly matching TRBD2 (6 bases). The CDR3 consists of 13 residues. V was cut by 6 bases and J by 5 bases, with 11 bases left in between. In germline, CDR1 is SGHNT, CDR2 YENEEA. The CDR3 loop is CASRGRGDNEQFF. Written as DNA, the CDR3 is TGTGCCAGCAGGGGGCGGGGAGACAATGAGCAGTTCTTC.

The chain recombines TRBV3-1 with TRBJ1-1, with 7 positions matching TRBD1. Germline V gene data show CDR1 as LGHDT and CDR2 as YNNKEL (reference sequence). V shed 3 bases, J shed 0 bases, and the junction held 4 bases outside the gene matches. This CDR3 contains 15 residues. The CDR3 is CASSHKDRLNTEAFF. The CDR3 nucleotides are TGTGCCAGCAGCCATAAGGACAGGCTGAACACTGAAGCTTTCTTT.

This clonotype came up many times. The V call is TRBV12-3 or TRBV12-4, the J call TRBJ2-5; 9 nucleotides agree with TRBD1. J gave up 2 bases and V 6 bases, and 7 bases lay outside the gene matches. The CDR3 sequence is 15 residues long. CDR3 loop: CASSHGQGKQETQYF. Here the CDR3 DNA reads TGTGCCAGCAGCCACGGACAGGGGAAACAAGAGACCCAGTACTTC.

This clonotype appeared a few times. The chain carries TRBV28 and TRBJ1-2; the match to TRBD1 covers 10 bases. V gave up 6 bases and J gave up 4 bases; unmatched junction bases: 8. Germline lookup yields CDR1 MDHEN and CDR2 SYDVKM. The length of the CDR3 is 15 residues. CDR3 in amino acids: CASSHDRGRVYGYTF. The DNA for the CDR3 is TGTGCCAGCAGCCACGACAGGGGGCGCGTCTATGGCTACACCTTC.

This clonotype was found many times. V usage is TRBV12-3 or TRBV12-4 and J usage is TRBJ1-5; D not certain. V was pared by 0 bases and J by 6 bases, with 9 bases between. This CDR3 is 14 amino acids long. The CDR3 bases are TGTGCCAGCAGTTTAGCGGTTCGGGGTCAGCCCCAGCATTTT. This encodes CASSLAVRGQPQHF.

This sequence joins TRBV28 and TRBJ2-1, with D unresolved. This CDR3 spans 14 amino acids. Trimming removed 2 bases from V and 4 bases from J, with 9 bases in between. The V gene's germline CDR1 is MDHEN and CDR2 SYDVKM. CDR3 protein: CASSLAPQYNEQFF. DNA for the CDR3: TGTGCCAGCAGTTTAGCGCCCCAATACAATGAGCAGTTCTTC.

V usage is TRBV12-3 or TRBV12-4 and J usage is TRBJ2-5; possibly TRBD1 or TRBD2 for D (6 bases each). V was cut by 3 bases and J by 1 base, with 12 bases left in between. This CDR3 contains 15 residues. The CDR3 reads CASSLLGGPQETQYF. CDR3 nucleotides: TGTGCCAGCAGTTTGCTAGGGGGGCCCCAAGAGACCCAGTACTTC.

The V call is TRBV5-5, the J call TRBJ2-3, with 9 bases matching TRBD1. The V gene end was trimmed by 0 bases and the J gene end by 2 bases; junction bases not matched to a gene: 7. The germline gives CDR1 SGHKS, CDR2 YYEKEE (reference sequence). The CDR3 is made up of 17 amino acids. The DNA for the CDR3 is TGTGCCAGCAGCTTGGGAAACAGGGGGCAATACACAGATACGCAGTATTTT. It translates to CASSLGNRGQYTDTQYF.

The rearrangement joins TRBV19 to TRBJ2-4; D not resolved. This CDR3 contains 14 residues. Trimming cost V 3 bases and J 0 bases, with 6 bases left between them. The germline V gene has CDR1 LNHDA and CDR2 SQIVND (reference sequence). The CDR3 DNA reads as TGTGCCAGTAGTATGGTGGTAGCCAAAAACATTCAGTACTTC. Its protein product is CASSMVVAKNIQYF.